One and the same sample provided the 21 T cell receptor beta chains below, sequenced in a study of T cells in Graves' hyperthyroidism and ophthalmopathy. What was amplified from RNA transcripts were TCR beta CDR3 regions. The primer set for the first-round RT-PCR of the TCR CDR3 was HTBI. Each CDR3 protein is one row after TCRdb ran MiXCR on the multiplex PCR reads. The table includes a few hundred thousand distinct CDR3 sequences, 20% to 25% detected once. Material: blood. Receptors were obtained from a man between 18 and 29 years old with Graves' hyperthyroidism.

This clonotype was recorded many times. The V call is TRBV2, the J call TRBJ1-1, with D hard to call. The CDR3 extends over 13 amino acids. The germline V and J ends were trimmed by 1 base and 4 bases, with 7 bases remaining between them. Per the germline V gene, CDR1 is SNHLY and CDR2 is FYNNEI. This CDR3 reads CASSEESFTEAFF. The DNA of the CDR3 is TGTGCCAGCAGTGAAGAGTCGTTCACTGAAGCTTTCTTT.

The chain combines TRBV9 with TRBJ2-5; TRBD2 matches at 10 bases. The length of the CDR3 is 19 residues. The trim removed 4 bases at V and 5 bases at J, leaving 20 bases unmatched. Germline V gives CDR1 SGDLS, CDR2 YYNGEE. DNA of the CDR3: TGTGCCAGCAGCCCCCAAGAAGCGGGGGGGCCTAGGGTCGGTGAGACCCAGTACTTC. Protein product: CASSPQEAGGPRVGETQYF.

This clonotype was recorded at least ten times. V is TRBV7-2 and J is TRBJ2-7, with 8 bases aligning to TRBD2. Germline CDR1 is SGHTA and CDR2 is FQGNSA. With V trimmed by 5 bases and J by 2 bases, 8 bases remained unmatched. The CDR3 spans 15 residues. The CDR3 nucleotides read TGTGCCAGCAGCCGCGGGGGGACGTTCCCCTACGAGCAGTACTTC. Protein product: CASSRGGTFPYEQYF.

There are many counts of this clonotype. This chain uses TRBV27 with TRBJ2-7; D is ambiguous. The CDR3 contains 13 residues. The germline gives CDR1 MNHEY, CDR2 SMNVEV (reference sequence). V was shortened by 2 bases and J by 2 bases, with 7 bases between the two germline ends. The CDR3 DNA reads as TGTGCCAGCAGTTTAGAGAGCGCCTACGAGCAGTACTTC. Translated: CASSLESAYEQYF.

In this sample, this clonotype turned up many times. The chain carries TRBV2 and TRBJ1-5; maybe TRBD1 (6 bases). The CDR3 runs to 13 residues. Trimming left V 2 bases short and J 7 bases short, with 9 bases between. Germline V gives CDR1 SNHLY, CDR2 FYNNEI. The CDR3 DNA follows: TGTGCCAGCAGTGAACGTAGGGGGCAGCCCCAGCATTTT. Encoded protein: CASSERRGQPQHF.

In this sample, this clonotype turned up a few times. V and J are TRBV4-1 and TRBJ1-1; D is unclear. CDR1 and CDR2 (germline): MGHRA, YSYEKL. Trimming pared 4 bases from V and 1 base from J, leaving 10 bases between. This CDR3 is built from 14 residues. CDR3 loop: CASSLNLGNTEAFF. The CDR3 bases are TGCGCCAGCAGCCTGAATTTGGGGAACACTGAAGCTTTCTTT.

This clonotype was detected many times. The gene calls are TRBV6-1 and TRBJ1-2; the D gene is possibly TRBD1 (5 bases). The CDR3 contains 14 residues. Trimming removed 6 bases at V and 8 bases at J, with 19 bases between. The V gene's germline CDR1 is MNHNS and CDR2 SASEGT. CDR3: CASRSQGVVVGYTF. The CDR3 nucleotides read TGTGCCAGCAGATCCCAGGGAGTCGTGGTCGGCTACACCTTC.

This clonotype was detected ten times or more. J is TRBJ1-2 and V is TRBV2; D possibly corresponds to TRBD1 (5 bases). Trimming removed 6 bases at V and 8 bases at J, with 13 bases between. CDR1 SNHLY and CDR2 FYNNEI come from the germline V gene. The CDR3 runs 12 residues. CDR3 protein: CASSVDSPGYTF. As DNA, the CDR3 is TGTGCCAGCAGCGTAGACAGCCCAGGCTACACCTTC.

This clonotype was picked up many times. This chain connects TRBV29-1 to TRBJ1-2; perhaps TRBD1 as D (6 bases). V shed 4 bases and J shed 8 bases, with 17 bases lying between them. The CDR3 extends over 13 amino acids. Germline CDR1 and CDR2: SQVTM and ANQGSEA. The CDR3 DNA is TGCAGCGTTGGATCCCGCAGGGGAGACGGCTACACCTTC. Protein: CSVGSRRGDGYTF. Full variable domain (missing parts from reference TRBV29-1 and TRBJ1-2): SAVISQKPSRDICQRGTSLTIQCQVDSQVTMMFWYRQQPGQSLTLIATANQGSEATYESGFVIDKFPISRPNLTFSTLTVSNMSPEDSSIYLCSVGSRRGDGYTFGSGTRLTVV.

The chain employs TRBV12-3 or TRBV12-4 and TRBJ1-3; no reliable D call. The V and J ends lost 3 bases and 0 bases respectively, with 9 bases between them. The CDR3 spans 15 residues. This CDR3 reads CASSFTGYSGNTIYF. CDR3 coding DNA: TGTGCCAGCAGTTTTACGGGCTACTCTGGAAACACCATATATTTT.

The sample holds many counts of this clonotype. The chain carries TRBV19 and TRBJ2-7; D might be TRBD1 or TRBD2, each matching 5 bases. V lost 3 bases to trimming and J lost 0 bases, with 9 bases between them. The V gene's germline CDR1 is LNHDA and CDR2 SQIVND (reference sequence). The CDR3 sequence is 14 residues long. The CDR3 DNA follows: TGTGCCAGTAGTATGAGGGGCGGCTCCTACGAGCAGTACTTC. It translates to CASSMRGGSYEQYF.

With regard to this clonotype: A much larger clone lies a single base off, so this may be a read error. This rearrangement joins TRBV30 to TRBJ2-7; D remains unclear. Germline V gene data show CDR1 as GTSNPN and CDR2 as SVGIG (reference sequence). CDR3 length: 11 residues. CDR3 DNA: TGTGCCTGGGGTGGCTCCTACGAGCACTACTTC. Amino acids: CAWGGSYEHYF. Together with reference TRBV30 and TRBJ2-7, the CDR3 gives the full variable domain: SQTIHQWPATLVQPVGSPLSLECTVEGTSNPNLYWYRQAAGRGLQLLFYSVGIGQISSEVPQNLSASRPQDRQFILSSKKLLLSDSGFYLCAWGGSYEHYFGPGTRLTVT.

Many counts were recorded for this clonotype. The chain has TRBV6-4 and TRBJ1-1; tentative D call: TRBD1 (6 bases). V dropped 4 bases and J dropped 1 base, with 16 bases sitting between them. In germline, CDR1 is MRHNA, CDR2 SNTAGT. The length of the CDR3 is 16 residues. CDR3 loop: CASSASGGAQNTEAFF. For the CDR3, the DNA is TGTGCCAGCAGTGCCTCGGGGGGGGCCCAGAACACTGAAGCTTTCTTT.

The chain combines TRBV6-2 or TRBV6-3 with TRBJ2-7; the match to TRBD2 covers 7 bases. Trimming at V came to 6 bases and at J to 4 bases, leaving 9 bases not matched to a gene. The CDR3 has 14 residues. Germline values: CDR1 MNHEY, CDR2 SVGEGT. The CDR3 sequence is CASRRNTGGYEQYF. CDR3 DNA sequence: TGTGCCAGCAGACGCAACACGGGAGGATACGAGCAGTACTTC.

This chain links TRBV2 with TRBJ2-7; 8 nucleotides align to TRBD2. CDR1 and CDR2 (germline): SNHLY, FYNNEI. The J segment lost 5 bases and the V segment lost 3 bases, leaving 6 bases of the junction unmatched. This CDR3 is 14 amino acids long. In DNA form, the CDR3 reads TGTGCCAGCAGTGACGGGGGGGGTTACCACGAGCAGTACTTC. It encodes CASSDGGGYHEQYF. The full variable domain, completed using reference TRBV2 and TRBJ2-7, is EPEVTQTPSHQVTQMGQEVILRCVPISNHLYFYWYRQILGQKVEFLVSFYNNEISEKSEIFDDQFSVERPDGSNFTLKIRSTKLEDSAMYFCASSDGGGYHEQYFGPGTRLTVT.

This clonotype was seen repeatedly, ten times or more. This chain connects TRBV7-9 to TRBJ2-5; 8 positions match TRBD1. The junction had 9 bases not matched to a gene; V was cut back by 1 base and J by 5 bases. The CDR3 covers 16 residues. Germline V gene data show CDR1 as SEHNR and CDR2 as FQNEAQ (reference sequence). CDR3 nucleotides: TGTGCCAGCAGCTTAGGCCCGACAGGGGAGATGGAGACCCAGTACTTC. This encodes CASSLGPTGEMETQYF.

With regard to this clonotype: A read error may explain this, as a much larger clone is one base away. The chain is built from TRBV13 and TRBJ2-5, with TRBD1 identical over 7 bases. The CDR3 loop spans 15 amino acids. CDR1 is PRHDT and CDR2 is FYEKMQ in the germline V gene (reference sequence). In nucleotides, the CDR3 is TGTTCCAGCAGCTGGACAGGAATCAGCCAAGAGACCCAGTACTTC. Its protein product is CSSSWTGISQETQYF.

This chain links TRBV18 with TRBJ1-1; D possibly corresponds to TRBD1 (5 bases). In germline, CDR1 is KGHSH, CDR2 LQKENI. This CDR3 comprises 15 residues. V was clipped by 2 bases and J by 0 bases, with 10 bases between them. The DNA of the CDR3 is TGTGCCAGCTCACCAACGACAGTGATGAACACTGAAGCTTTCTTT. Its translation: CASSPTTVMNTEAFF.

A single count supports this clonotype. The chain carries TRBV2 and TRBJ2-2; 10 nucleotides match TRBD2. Per the germline V gene, CDR1 is SNHLY and CDR2 is FYNNEI. Unmatched junction bases numbered 9, after V lost 1 base and J lost 4 bases. The CDR3 sequence is 18 residues long. The CDR3: CASSEGLAGAASTGELFF. The CDR3 nucleotides read TGTGCCAGCAGTGAAGGGCTAGCGGGGGCCGCGAGCACCGGGGAGCTGTTTTTT. Full variable domain (outside the CDR3, taken from reference TRBV2 and TRBJ2-2): EPEVTQTPSHQVTQMGQEVILRCVPISNHLYFYWYRQILGQKVEFLVSFYNNEISEKSEIFDDQFSVERPDGSNFTLKIRSTKLEDSAMYFCASSEGLAGAASTGELFFGEGSRLTVL.

This chain links TRBV7-3 with TRBJ1-1; 11 bases fit TRBD1. The germline V gene encodes CDR1 SGHTA and CDR2 FQGTGA. There are 18 residues in the CDR3. V lost 5 bases and J lost 0; bases outside the gene matches: 11. The CDR3 here is CASSLKGTGGGLNTEAFF. DNA for the CDR3: TGTGCCAGCAGCCTTAAAGGGACAGGGGGGGGATTGAACACTGAAGCTTTCTTT.

This chain connects TRBV12-3 or TRBV12-4 to TRBJ1-5, with D possibly being TRBD1 (5 bases). The CDR3 is 15 amino acids. The V end was cut by 6 bases, the J end by 0 bases, with 12 bases between. The CDR3 here is CASRSSGTSNQPQHF. The CDR3 region has the DNA TGTGCCAGCAGAAGCTCAGGGACTAGCAATCAGCCCCAGCATTTT.